These 13 T cell receptor beta chains came from one sample sequenced in a study of human thymus T cells. Corrective heart surgery yielded resections, and these provided the thymus tissue. Sequenced by immunoSEQ multiplex PCR; TCRdb stores in-frame clones only, minus some. The repertoire holds about 78,000 clones, with 90% to 97% as singletons. The sample consisted of thymus tissue. All receptors derive from a boy younger than two with a congenital heart defect but otherwise immunologically healthy.

The chain links TRBV19 to TRBJ2-1, with TRBD2 matching over 7 bases. Germline V lookup: CDR1 LNHDA, CDR2 SQIVND (reference sequence). The CDR3 consists of 15 residues. V dropped 3 bases and J dropped 5; count of bases not matched to a gene: 7. CDR3 nucleotide sequence: TGTGCCAGTAGTATGTCAAGCCTAGCGGACAATGAGCAGTTCTTC. Amino acid sequence: CASSMSSLADNEQFF. Looking up the rest from reference TRBV19 and TRBJ2-1 gives the full variable domain: DGGITQSPKYLFRKEGQNVTLSCEQNLNHDAMYWYRQDPGQGLRLIYYSQIVNDFQKGDIAEGYSVSREKKESFPLTVTSAQKNPTAFYLCASSMSSLADNEQFFGPGTRLTVL.

This chain links TRBV20-1 with TRBJ2-1; D is unresolved. The CDR3 sequence is 11 residues long. Germline CDR1 reads DFQATT; CDR2 reads SNEGSKA (reference sequence). Trimming took 5 bases from V and 5 from J, leaving 7 bases between them. The CDR3 is CSADPDNEQFF. CDR3 sequence (DNA): TGCAGTGCTGATCCGGACAATGAGCAGTTCTTC.

J is TRBJ2-1 and V is TRBV19; the D call may be TRBD1 or TRBD2 (5 bases each). The CDR3 consists of 17 residues. Germline-derived CDR1 and CDR2 are LNHDA and SQIVND (reference sequence). The ends were cut back, 6 bases at V and 0 bases at J, with 18 bases in the middle. The CDR3 coding sequence is TGTGCCAGTAGCGGCGTTCGGGACGCACACTCCTACAATGAGCAGTTCTTC. Translation gives CASSGVRDAHSYNEQFF. Complete variable domain (other parts from reference TRBV19 and TRBJ2-1): DGGITQSPKYLFRKEGQNVTLSCEQNLNHDAMYWYRQDPGQGLRLIYYSQIVNDFQKGDIAEGYSVSREKKESFPLTVTSAQKNPTAFYLCASSGVRDAHSYNEQFFGPGTRLTVL.

This chain links TRBV11-2 with TRBJ2-5, with 10 bases lining up with TRBD2. The CDR3 runs to 18 residues. Germline lookup yields CDR1 SGHAT and CDR2 FQNNGV. V lost 1 base and J lost 6; bases outside the gene matches: 14. CDR3 amino acids: CASSLVGGAGGICKTQYF. The CDR3 coding sequence is TGTGCCAGCAGCTTAGTAGGGGGAGCGGGGGGGATTTGTAAGACCCAGTACTTC.

V usage is TRBV9 and J usage is TRBJ1-5, with 9 bases identical to TRBD1. The ends lost 0 bases at V and 2 bases at J; junction bases unmatched: 0. The CDR3 totals 15 residues. Germline CDR1 reads SGDLS; CDR2 reads YYNGEE. The CDR3 here is CASSVGQGGNQPQHF. The CDR3 region has the DNA TGTGCCAGCAGCGTAGGACAGGGGGGCAATCAGCCCCAGCATTTT.

The rearrangement links TRBV29-1 to TRBJ2-4; TRBD2 is a possible D gene (6 bases). Germline lookup yields CDR1 SQVTM and CDR2 ANQGSEA. The CDR3 is made up of 14 amino acids. V lost 1 base, J lost 7 bases, and 14 bases lay in between. DNA of the CDR3: TGCAGCGTTGAAGGGTCGGCGGGATTTAACATTCAGTACTTC. As protein: CSVEGSAGFNIQYF.

This clone was found once. The chain carries TRBV28 and TRBJ2-5; D is unresolved. V was pared by 3 bases and J by 6 bases, with 14 bases between. CDR3 size: 14 residues. CDR1 and CDR2 from the germline V gene are MDHEN and SYDVKM. The DNA of the CDR3 is TGTGCCAGCAGTTTGGCACCAGCCGTCAAGACCCAGTACTTC. Translating it yields CASSLAPAVKTQYF.

CDR3 DNA sequence: TGTGCCAGCAGTTACTTGGGAGATAGCAATCAGCCCCAGCATTTT. Translating gives CASSYLGDSNQPQHF. This sequence joins TRBV6-6 and TRBJ1-5; no clear D gene. The length of the CDR3 is 15 residues. The V gene's germline CDR1 is MNHNY and CDR2 SVGAGI (reference sequence). With 1 base removed from V and 0 bases from J, the gap between germline ends came to 7 bases.

The gene calls are TRBV18 and TRBJ2-3; D unresolved. V dropped 3 bases and J dropped 4 bases, with 8 bases sitting between them. Germline V gives CDR1 KGHSH, CDR2 LQKENI. The CDR3 loop spans 13 amino acids. The CDR3 sequence: CASSPQRADTQYF. CDR3 DNA sequence: TGTGCCAGCTCACCCCAACGAGCAGATACGCAGTATTTT.

This clone occurred once. The chain carries TRBV4-3 and TRBJ1-3, with D unclear. CDR1 and CDR2 (germline): LGHNA, YSLEER. The CDR3 sequence is 15 residues long. V was shortened by 0 bases and J by 2 bases, with 8 bases between the two germline ends. In DNA form, the CDR3 reads TGCGCCAGCAGCCAAGATAAGGGAACTGGAAACACCATATATTTT. Protein sequence: CASSQDKGTGNTIYF.

This clone came up once. The V call is TRBV10-2, the J call TRBJ2-3; 15 bases line up with TRBD2. The germline gives CDR1 WSHSY, CDR2 SAAADI. CDR3 length: 15 amino acids. V lost 6 bases and J lost 7; bases outside the gene matches: 5. CDR3 sequence (DNA): TGCGCCAGCAGGGGGACTAGCGGGGGGACTAATACGCAGTATTTT. Its translation: CASRGTSGGTNTQYF.

The chain couples TRBV19 to TRBJ2-3; possibly TRBD1 or TRBD2 for D (5 bases each). From germline, CDR1 is LNHDA and CDR2 SQIVND (reference sequence). Trimming took off 3 bases at V and 2 bases at J, with 21 bases between the two ends. The CDR3 consists of 18 residues. CDR3 sequence: CASSIRVGRGKNTDTQYF. DNA of the CDR3: TGTGCCAGTAGTATTCGGGTTGGTCGGGGCAAAAACACAGATACGCAGTATTTT.

V gene TRBV20-1 combines with J gene TRBJ1-2; D is perhaps TRBD1 (6 bases). Trimming took off 5 bases at V and 8 bases at J, with 12 bases between the two ends. Germline loops: CDR1 DFQATT, CDR2 SNEGSKA (reference sequence). The CDR3 is made up of 11 amino acids. The chain's CDR3 is CSAARQEGYTF. CDR3 nucleotides: TGCAGTGCTGCCCGACAGGAGGGCTACACCTTC.